The clone carrying this T cell receptor (beta chain) occurred many times. The entry originates in a study of T cells in Graves' hyperthyroidism and ophthalmopathy. The V gene end was trimmed by 7 bases and the J gene end by 6 bases; junction bases not matched to a gene: 8. Germline loops: CDR1 LNHDA, CDR2 SQIVND (reference sequence). This CDR3 spans 15 amino acids. RNA transcripts provided the source from which TCR beta CDR3 regions were amplified. The primer set for the first-round RT-PCR of the TCR CDR3 was HTBI. TCRdb re-called the multiplex PCR reads with MiXCR, one entry per CDR3 protein. The table shows hundreds of thousands of distinct CDR3 sequences, with 16% occurring only once. PBMCs stemmed from 10 ml fresh peripheral blood.

Sequencing input: blood. The sequence was collected from a woman between 18 and 29 years old with Graves' ophthalmopathy. This chain uses TRBV19 with TRBJ2-1; 11 positions agree with TRBD2. The CDR3 region is CASTFLAGGINEQFF. The CDR3 bases are TGTGCCAGTACCTTCCTAGCGGGAGGAATCAATGAGCAGTTCTTC.